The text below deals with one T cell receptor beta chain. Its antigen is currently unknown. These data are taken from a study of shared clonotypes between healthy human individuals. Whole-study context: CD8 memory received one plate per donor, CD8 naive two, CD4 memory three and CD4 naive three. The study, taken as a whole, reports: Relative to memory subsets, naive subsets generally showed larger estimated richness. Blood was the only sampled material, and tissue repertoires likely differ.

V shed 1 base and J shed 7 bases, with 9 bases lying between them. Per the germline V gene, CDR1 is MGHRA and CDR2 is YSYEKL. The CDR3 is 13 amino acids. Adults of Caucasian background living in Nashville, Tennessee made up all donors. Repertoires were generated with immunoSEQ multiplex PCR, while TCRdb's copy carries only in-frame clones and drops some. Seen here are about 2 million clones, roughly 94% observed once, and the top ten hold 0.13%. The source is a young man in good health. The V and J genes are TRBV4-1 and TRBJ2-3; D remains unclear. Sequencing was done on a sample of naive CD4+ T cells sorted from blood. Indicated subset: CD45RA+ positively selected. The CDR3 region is CASSQVTEYTQYF. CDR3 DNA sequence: TGCGCCAGCAGCCAAGTCACAGAGTATACGCAGTATTTT.